The present T cell receptor (beta chain) was sequenced within a study of regulatory T cells in long-lasting Graves disease. The germline CDR1 and CDR2 sequences are MGHDK and SYGVNS. J gave up 2 bases and V 4 bases, and 7 bases lay outside the gene matches. This CDR3 contains 15 residues. Arm-PCR of CDR3 regions with iRepertoire HTBI primers generated TCR beta libraries. TCRdb independently ran MiXCR on the multiplex PCR reads; one entry per CDR3 protein. This sample has over 350,000 distinct CDR3 sequences; around 16% occur once, and the top ten carry about 7.6%. Sample time point: newly diagnosed GD, antithyroid drugs for less than 3 months. From PBMCs, RNA was extracted and then used to make the TCR library. The same sample was also studied in work on T cells in Graves' hyperthyroidism and ophthalmopathy.

This receptor was taken from a woman aged 40 to 55 with Graves disease. This chain joins TRBV25-1 and TRBJ2-5, with 7 bases fitting TRBD1. Source: peripheral blood mononuclear cells (PBMCs), taken at new diagnosis, from a patient treated with antithyroid drugs. The CDR3 reads CASSAQGTSQETQYF. The DNA of the CDR3 is TGTGCCAGCAGTGCACAGGGGACCTCGCAAGAGACCCAGTACTTC.